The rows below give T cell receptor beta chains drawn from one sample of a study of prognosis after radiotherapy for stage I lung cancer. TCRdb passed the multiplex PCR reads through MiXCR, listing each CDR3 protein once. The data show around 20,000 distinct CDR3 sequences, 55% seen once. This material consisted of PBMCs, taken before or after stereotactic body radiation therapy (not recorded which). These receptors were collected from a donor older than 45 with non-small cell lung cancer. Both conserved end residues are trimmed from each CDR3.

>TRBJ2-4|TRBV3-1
ASSQGVLAGLAKNIQY
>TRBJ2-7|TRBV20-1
SAKPPGSGSRYEQY
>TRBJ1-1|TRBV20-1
SARIQISTEDF
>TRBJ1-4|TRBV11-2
ASSFQGASEKLF
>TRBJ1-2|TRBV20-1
SARYRTCCCYT
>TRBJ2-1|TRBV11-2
ASSLGQGGYNEQF
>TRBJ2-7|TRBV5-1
ASSLGRGPEEQY
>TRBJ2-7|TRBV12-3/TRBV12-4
ASSLGAESSYEQY
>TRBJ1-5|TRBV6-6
ASSYSGQGDQPHH
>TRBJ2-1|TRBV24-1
TTARSGPSYNEQF
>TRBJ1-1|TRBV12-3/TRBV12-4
ASSLSGKGNTEAF
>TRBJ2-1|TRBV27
ASSDGMSNEQF
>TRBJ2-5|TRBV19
ASSILLAVSETQY
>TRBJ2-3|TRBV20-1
SARDGGGTDTQY
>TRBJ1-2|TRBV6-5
ASSYPPGRGDYGYT
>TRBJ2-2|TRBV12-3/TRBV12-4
ASTPGGGRFFIVELF
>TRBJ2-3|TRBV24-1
ATSDPDRASDTQY
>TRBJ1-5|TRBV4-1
ASSQGGTVNQPQH
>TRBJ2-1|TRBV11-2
ASSSLAEGNNEQF
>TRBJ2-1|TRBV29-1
SATGTSGRYNEQF
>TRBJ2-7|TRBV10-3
AIAVWNNEQY
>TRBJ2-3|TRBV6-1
ATAAGGASDTQY
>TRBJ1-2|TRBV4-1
ASSLSPGTPANYGYT
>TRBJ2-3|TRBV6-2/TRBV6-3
ASSTRTATDTQY
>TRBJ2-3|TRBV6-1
ASTIGHSTDTQY
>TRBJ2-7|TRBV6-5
ASSYSNILAGTYEQY
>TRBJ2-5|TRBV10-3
AISVPPAQGQETQY
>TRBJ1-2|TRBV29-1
SATLMTGPGGGYT
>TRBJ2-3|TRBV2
ASRLWGTDTQY
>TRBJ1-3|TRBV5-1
ASSFGDAENTIY
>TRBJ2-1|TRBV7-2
AINQGAISYNEQF
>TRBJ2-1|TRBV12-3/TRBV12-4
ASTQTGTPYNEQF
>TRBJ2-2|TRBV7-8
ASSLGGAGLSNTGELF
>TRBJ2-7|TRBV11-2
ASSLGVGGPYEQY
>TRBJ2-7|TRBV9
ASSAGVSGTEQY
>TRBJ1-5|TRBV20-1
SARDLSSNQPQH
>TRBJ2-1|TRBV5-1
ASSLGTSNEQF
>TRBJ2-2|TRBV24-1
ATSASVTGELF
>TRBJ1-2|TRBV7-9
ASSPGTGSSATGYT
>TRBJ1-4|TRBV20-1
SARDQGVEFATNEKLF
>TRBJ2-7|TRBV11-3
ASSFSGTGSYEQY